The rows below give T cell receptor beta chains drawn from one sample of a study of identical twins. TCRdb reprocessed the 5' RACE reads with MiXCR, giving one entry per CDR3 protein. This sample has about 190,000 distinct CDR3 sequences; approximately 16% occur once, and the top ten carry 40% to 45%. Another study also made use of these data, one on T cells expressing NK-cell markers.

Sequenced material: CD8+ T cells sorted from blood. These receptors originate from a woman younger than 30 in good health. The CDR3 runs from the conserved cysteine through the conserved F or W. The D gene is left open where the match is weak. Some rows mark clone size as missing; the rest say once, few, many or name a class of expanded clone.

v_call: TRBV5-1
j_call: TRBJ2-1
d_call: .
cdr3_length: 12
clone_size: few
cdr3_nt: TGCGCCAGCAGGGGAGTGCACAATGAGCAGTTCTTC
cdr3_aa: CASRGVHNEQFF

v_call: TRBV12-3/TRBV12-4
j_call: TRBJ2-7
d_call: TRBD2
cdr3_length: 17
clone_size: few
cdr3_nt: TGTGCCAGCAGTTTGAAATTGGGGCCTAGCGGTTCCTACGAGCAGTACTTC
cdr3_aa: CASSLKLGPSGSYEQYF

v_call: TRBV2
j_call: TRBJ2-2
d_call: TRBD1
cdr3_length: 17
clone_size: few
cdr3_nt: TGTGCCAGCAGTGAAAGGACAGGGGTCCTGAACACCGGGGAGCTGTTTTTT
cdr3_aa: CASSERTGVLNTGELFF

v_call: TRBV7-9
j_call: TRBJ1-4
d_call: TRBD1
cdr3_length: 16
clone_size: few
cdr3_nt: TGTGCCAGCAGCCGCCGAGGGACAGGGAACACTGAAAAACTGTTTTTT
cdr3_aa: CASSRRGTGNTEKLFF

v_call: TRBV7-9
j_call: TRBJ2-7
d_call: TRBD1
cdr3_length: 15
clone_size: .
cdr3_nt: TGTGCCAGCAGCGAAGGGCGGACAGGGTTTTACGAGCAGTACTTC
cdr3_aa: CASSEGRTGFYEQYF

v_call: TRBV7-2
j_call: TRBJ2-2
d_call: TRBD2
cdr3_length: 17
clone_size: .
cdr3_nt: TGTGCCAGCAGCTTATCTAGCGGGAGGGGCAACACCGGGGAGCTGTTTTTT
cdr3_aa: CASSLSSGRGNTGELFF

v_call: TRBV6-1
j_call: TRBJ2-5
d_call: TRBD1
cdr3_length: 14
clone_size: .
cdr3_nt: TGTGCCAGCAGTCCCCGTGGACAGGTGGAGACCCAGTACTTC
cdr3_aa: CASSPRGQVETQYF

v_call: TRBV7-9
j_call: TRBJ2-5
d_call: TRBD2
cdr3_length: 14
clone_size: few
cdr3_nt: TGTGCCAGCAGCTTCTCCGGGACTACAGAGACCCAGTACTTC
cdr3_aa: CASSFSGTTETQYF

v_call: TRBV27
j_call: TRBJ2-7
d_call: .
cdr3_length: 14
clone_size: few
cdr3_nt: TGTGCCAGCAGTTTCCAGGGTCGCTCCTACGAGCAGTACTTC
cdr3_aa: CASSFQGRSYEQYF

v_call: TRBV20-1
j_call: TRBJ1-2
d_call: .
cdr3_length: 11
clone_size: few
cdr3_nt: TGCAGTGCACCGGACCCTTATGGCTACACCTTC
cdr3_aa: CSAPDPYGYTF

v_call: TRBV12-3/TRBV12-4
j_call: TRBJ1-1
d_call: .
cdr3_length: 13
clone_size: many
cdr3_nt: TGTGCCAGCAGTTTTGGGGGGGGGCCTGAAGCTTTCTTT
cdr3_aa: CASSFGGGPEAFF

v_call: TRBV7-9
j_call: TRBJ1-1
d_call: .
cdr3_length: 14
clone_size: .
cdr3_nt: TGTGCCAGCAGCTTAGAACCCCTCGGCACTGAAGCTTTCTTT
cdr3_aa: CASSLEPLGTEAFF

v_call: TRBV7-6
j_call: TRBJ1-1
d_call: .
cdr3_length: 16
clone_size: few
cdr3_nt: TGTGCCAGCAGCTCTACGCAATATAGGGTTGACACTGAAGCTTTCTTT
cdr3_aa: CASSSTQYRVDTEAFF

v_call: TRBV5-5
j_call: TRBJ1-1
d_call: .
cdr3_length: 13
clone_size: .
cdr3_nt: TGTGCCAGCAGCTTGGTAACGCGGACGGCGGCTTTCTTT
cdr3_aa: CASSLVTRTAAFF

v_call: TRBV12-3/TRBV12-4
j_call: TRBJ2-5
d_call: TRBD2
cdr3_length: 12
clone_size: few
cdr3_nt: TGTGCCACCATGGGGGGGAAGGAGACCCAGTACTTC
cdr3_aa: CATMGGKETQYF

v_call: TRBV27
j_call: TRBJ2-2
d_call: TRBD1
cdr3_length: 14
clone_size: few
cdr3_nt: TGTGCCACCAATCGGGGCCAGGGGGCCGGGGAGCTGTTTTTT
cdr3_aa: CATNRGQGAGELFF

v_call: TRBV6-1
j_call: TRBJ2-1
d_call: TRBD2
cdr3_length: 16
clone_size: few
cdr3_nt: TGTGCCAGCAGTGACAGGGCTAGCGGGAGGGCCACTGAGCAGTTCTTC
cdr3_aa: CASSDRASGRATEQFF

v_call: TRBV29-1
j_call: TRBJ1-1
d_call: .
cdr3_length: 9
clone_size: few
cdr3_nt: TGCAGCGTTGGTGGAGAAGCTTTCTTT
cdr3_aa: CSVGGEAFF

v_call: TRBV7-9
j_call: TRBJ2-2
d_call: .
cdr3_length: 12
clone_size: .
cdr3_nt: TGTGCCGGTAGTATGTTCGCCGGGGAGCTGTTTTTT
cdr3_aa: CAGSMFAGELFF

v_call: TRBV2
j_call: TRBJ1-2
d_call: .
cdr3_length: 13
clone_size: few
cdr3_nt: TGTGCCAGCAGTGACGGGACATCCTATGGCTACACCTTC
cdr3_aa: CASSDGTSYGYTF

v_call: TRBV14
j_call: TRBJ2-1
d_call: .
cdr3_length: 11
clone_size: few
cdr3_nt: TGTGCCAGCGCATTGCACAATGAGCAGTTCTTC
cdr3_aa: CASALHNEQFF

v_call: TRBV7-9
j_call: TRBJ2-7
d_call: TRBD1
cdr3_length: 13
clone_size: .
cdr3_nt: TGTGCCAGCAGCAACAGGGGTACCTACGAGCAGTACTTC
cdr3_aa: CASSNRGTYEQYF

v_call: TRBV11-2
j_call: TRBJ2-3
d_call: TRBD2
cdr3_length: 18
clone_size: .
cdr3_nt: TGTGCCAGCAGCCGTCTAGCGGGAGGGCCCCCCCGCACAGATACGCAGTATTTT
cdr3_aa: CASSRLAGGPPRTDTQYF

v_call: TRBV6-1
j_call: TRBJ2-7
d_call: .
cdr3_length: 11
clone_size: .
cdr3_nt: TGTGCCAGCAGGCGAAGCTACGAGCAGTACTTC
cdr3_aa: CASRRSYEQYF

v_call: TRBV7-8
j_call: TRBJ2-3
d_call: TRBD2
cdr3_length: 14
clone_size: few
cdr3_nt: TGTGCCAGCAGCCCACCAGAACTAGCGGATACGCAGTATTTT
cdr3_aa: CASSPPELADTQYF

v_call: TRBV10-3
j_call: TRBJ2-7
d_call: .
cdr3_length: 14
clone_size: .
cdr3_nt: TGTGCCATCGCCCCGGGACACCAACAATACGAGCAGTACTTC
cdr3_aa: CAIAPGHQQYEQYF

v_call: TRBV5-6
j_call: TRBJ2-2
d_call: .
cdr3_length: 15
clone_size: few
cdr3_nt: TGTGCCAGCAGCTTGGGGGCAGGTGTCACCGGGGAGCTGTTTTTT
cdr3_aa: CASSLGAGVTGELFF

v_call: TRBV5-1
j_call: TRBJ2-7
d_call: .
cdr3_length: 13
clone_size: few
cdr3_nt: TGCGCCAGCAGCTTGTCGAGCTCCTACGAGCAGTACTTC
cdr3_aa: CASSLSSSYEQYF

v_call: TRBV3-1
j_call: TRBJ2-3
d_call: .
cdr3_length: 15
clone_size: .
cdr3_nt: TGTGCCTCCTGCTCGCTGGGGTCGATGACAGATACGCAGTATTTT
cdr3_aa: CASCSLGSMTDTQYF

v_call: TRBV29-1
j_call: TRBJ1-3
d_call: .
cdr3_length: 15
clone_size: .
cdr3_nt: TGCAGCGTTGAACTGGAAGACAGCTCTGGAAACACCATATATTTT
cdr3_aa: CSVELEDSSGNTIYF

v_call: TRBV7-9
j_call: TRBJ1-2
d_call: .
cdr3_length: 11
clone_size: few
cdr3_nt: TGTGCCAGCAGCTTATATTATGGCTACACCTTC
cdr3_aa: CASSLYYGYTF

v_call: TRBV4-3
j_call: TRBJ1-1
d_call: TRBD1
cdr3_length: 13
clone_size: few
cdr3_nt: TGCGCCAGCAGCCAAGGGACAGGGGGCCAAGCTTTCTTT
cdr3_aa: CASSQGTGGQAFF

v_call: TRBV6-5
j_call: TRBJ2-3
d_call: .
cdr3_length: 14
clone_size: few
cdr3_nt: TGTGCCAGCAGTTACGCGCAGGGCACAGATACGCAGTATTTT
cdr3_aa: CASSYAQGTDTQYF

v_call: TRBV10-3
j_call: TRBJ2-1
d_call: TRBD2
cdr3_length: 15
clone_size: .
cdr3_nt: TGTGCCATCTCCGCGGGGGGACTACCTTACAATGAGCAGTTCTTC
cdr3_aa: CAISAGGLPYNEQFF

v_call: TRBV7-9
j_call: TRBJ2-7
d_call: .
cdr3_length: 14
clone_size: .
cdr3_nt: TGTGCCAGCGCGCGTCTAATAACGGGGAGCGAGCAGTACTTC
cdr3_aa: CASARLITGSEQYF

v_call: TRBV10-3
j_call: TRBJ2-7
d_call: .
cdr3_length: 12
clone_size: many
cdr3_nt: TGTGCCATCAGGACTCTCGTGACCGAGCAGTACTTC
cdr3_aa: CAIRTLVTEQYF

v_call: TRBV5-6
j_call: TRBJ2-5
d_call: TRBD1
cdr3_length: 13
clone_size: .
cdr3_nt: TGTGCCAGCAAGGACAGGGCATTGGAGACCCAGTACTTC
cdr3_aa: CASKDRALETQYF

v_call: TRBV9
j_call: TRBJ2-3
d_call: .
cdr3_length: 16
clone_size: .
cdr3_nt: TGTGCCAGCAGCGTAGAGAGCGGAGTTAGCACAGATACGCAGTATTTT
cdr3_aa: CASSVESGVSTDTQYF

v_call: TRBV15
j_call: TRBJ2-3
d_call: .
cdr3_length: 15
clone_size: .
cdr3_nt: TGTGCCACCAGCTCAAGAGGGGGAGTTTCAGATACGCAGTATTTT
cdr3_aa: CATSSRGGVSDTQYF

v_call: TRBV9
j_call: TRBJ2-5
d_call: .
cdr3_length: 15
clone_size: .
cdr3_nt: TGTGCCAGCAGCGTAGCCGGCAGACCCCAAGAGACCCAGTACTTC
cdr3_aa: CASSVAGRPQETQYF

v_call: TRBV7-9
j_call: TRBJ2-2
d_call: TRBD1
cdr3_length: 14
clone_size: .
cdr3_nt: TGTGCCAGCAGCTTGGACAGGTCGGGCGGGGAGCTGTTTTTT
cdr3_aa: CASSLDRSGGELFF

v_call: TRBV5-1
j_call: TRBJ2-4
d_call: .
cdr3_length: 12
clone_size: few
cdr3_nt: TGCGCCAGCAGCTTGGAGGAAAACATTCAGTACTTC
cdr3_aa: CASSLEENIQYF

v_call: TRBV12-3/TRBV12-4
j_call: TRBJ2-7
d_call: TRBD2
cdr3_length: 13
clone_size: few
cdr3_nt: TGTGCCAGCAGTCGGACTAGTTCTGGAGAGCAGTACTTC
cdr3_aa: CASSRTSSGEQYF

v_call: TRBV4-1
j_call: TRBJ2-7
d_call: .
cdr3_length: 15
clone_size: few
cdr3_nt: TGCGCCAGCAGCCAGAAGCGAATCCCCGACTACGAGCAGTACTTC
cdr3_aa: CASSQKRIPDYEQYF

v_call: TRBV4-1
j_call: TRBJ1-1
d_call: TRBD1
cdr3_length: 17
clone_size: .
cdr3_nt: TGCGCCAGCAGCCTCACCCGGCCGAGACAGGGGAACACTGAAGCTTTCTTT
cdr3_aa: CASSLTRPRQGNTEAFF

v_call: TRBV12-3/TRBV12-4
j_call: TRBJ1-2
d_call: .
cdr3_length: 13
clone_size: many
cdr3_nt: TGTGCCAGCCACGGGGGAACCCCCTATGGCTACACCTTC
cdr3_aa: CASHGGTPYGYTF

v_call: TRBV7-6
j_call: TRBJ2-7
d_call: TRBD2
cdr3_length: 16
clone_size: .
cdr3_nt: TGTGCCAGCAGCTTAGCCAATAGCGGGAGACTCTACGAGCAGTACTTC
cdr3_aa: CASSLANSGRLYEQYF

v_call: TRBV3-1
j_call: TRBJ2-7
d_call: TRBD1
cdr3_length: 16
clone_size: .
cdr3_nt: TGTGCCAGCAGCGGTTATCCAGGACAGGTGAACTACGAGCAGTACTTC
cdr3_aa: CASSGYPGQVNYEQYF

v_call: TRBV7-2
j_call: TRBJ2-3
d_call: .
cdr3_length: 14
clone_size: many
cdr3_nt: TGTGCCAGCAGCTTCGCGGGGGCCACAGATACGCAGTATTTT
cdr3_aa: CASSFAGATDTQYF

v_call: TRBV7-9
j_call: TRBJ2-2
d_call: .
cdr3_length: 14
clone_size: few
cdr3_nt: TGTGCCAGCAGCCCCCGCGGATTCACCGGGGAGCTGTTTTTT
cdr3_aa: CASSPRGFTGELFF

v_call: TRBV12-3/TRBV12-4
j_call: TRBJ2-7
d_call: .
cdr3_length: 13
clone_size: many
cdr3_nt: TGTGCCAGCAGTCCCCCCCGGGCCTACGAGCAGTACTTC
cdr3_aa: CASSPPRAYEQYF

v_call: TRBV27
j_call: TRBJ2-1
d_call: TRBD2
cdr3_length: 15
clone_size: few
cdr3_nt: TGTGCCAGCATTCCTAGCGGGGGTCTCCTGGGTGAGCAGTTCTTC
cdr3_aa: CASIPSGGLLGEQFF